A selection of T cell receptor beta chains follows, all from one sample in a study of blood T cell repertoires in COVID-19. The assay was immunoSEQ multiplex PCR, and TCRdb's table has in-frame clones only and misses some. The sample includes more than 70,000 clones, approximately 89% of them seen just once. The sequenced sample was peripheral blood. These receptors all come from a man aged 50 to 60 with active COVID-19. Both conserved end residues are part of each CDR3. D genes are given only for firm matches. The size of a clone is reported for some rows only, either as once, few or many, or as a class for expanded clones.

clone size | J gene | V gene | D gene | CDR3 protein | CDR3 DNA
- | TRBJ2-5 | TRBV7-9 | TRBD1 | CASSRGQGKETQYF | TGTGCCAGCAGCCGGGGACAGGGCAAAGAGACCCAGTACTTC
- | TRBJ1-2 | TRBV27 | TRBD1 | CASLPRGQGSYGYTF | TGTGCCAGCTTACCACGAGGACAGGGGTCCTATGGCTACACCTTC
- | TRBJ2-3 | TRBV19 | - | CASSSRSRDTQYF | TGTGCCAGTAGTTCTCGGAGCCGAGATACGCAGTATTTT
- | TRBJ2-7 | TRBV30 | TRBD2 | CAWNRAAGDYEQYF | TGTGCCTGGAATCGGGCAGCGGGGGACTACGAGCAGTACTTC
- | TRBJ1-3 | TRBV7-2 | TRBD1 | CASSFRQGVRDTIYF | TGTGCCAGCAGCTTCCGACAGGGCGTACGCGACACCATATATTTT
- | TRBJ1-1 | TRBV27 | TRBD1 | CASSHRGPDEAFF | TGTGCCAGTTCTCATAGGGGGCCTGATGAAGCTTTCTTT
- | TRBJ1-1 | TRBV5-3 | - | CARSLDRVAEAFF | TGTGCCAGAAGCTTGGACAGGGTCGCTGAAGCTTTCTTT
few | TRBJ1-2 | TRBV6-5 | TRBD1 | CASSYSRTGGGYGYTF | TGTGCCAGCAGTTACTCGAGAACAGGGGGAGGATATGGCTACACCTTC
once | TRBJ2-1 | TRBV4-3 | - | CASSRMEGVSYNEQFF | TGCGCCAGCAGCCGGATGGAGGGAGTTTCCTACAATGAGCAGTTCTTC
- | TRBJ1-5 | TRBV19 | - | CASSSQVPHQPQHF | TGTGCCAGTTCCTCACAGGTACCCCATCAGCCCCAGCATTTT
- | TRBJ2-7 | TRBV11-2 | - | CASSSPWLAEGYEQYF | TGTGCCAGCAGTTCCCCCTGGTTAGCGGAGGGCTACGAGCAGTACTTC
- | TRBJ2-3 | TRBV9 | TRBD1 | CASSVGTGITDTQYF | TGTGCCAGCAGCGTTGGGACAGGGATTACAGATACGCAGTATTTT
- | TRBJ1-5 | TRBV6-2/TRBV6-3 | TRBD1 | CASSYSGTGVEIQPQHF | TGTGCCAGCAGTTACTCCGGGACAGGGGTTGAAATCCAGCCCCAGCATTTT
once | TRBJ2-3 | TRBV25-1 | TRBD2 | CASSTTSGRARDTQYF | TGTGCCAGCAGTACCACTAGCGGGAGGGCCCGGGATACGCAGTATTTT
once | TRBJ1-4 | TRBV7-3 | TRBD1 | CASSSRTGSPFPTNEKLFF | TGTGCCAGCAGCTCCAGGACAGGCAGTCCTTTCCCAACTAATGAAAAACTGTTTTTT
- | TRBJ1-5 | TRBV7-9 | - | CASSLTGNNQPQHF | TGTGCCAGCAGCTTAACGGGAAACAATCAGCCCCAGCATTTT
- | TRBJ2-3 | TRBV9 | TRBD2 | CASSAAGDGTDTQYF | TGTGCCAGCAGCGCGGCGGGGGATGGTACAGATACGCAGTATTTT
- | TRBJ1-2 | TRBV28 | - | CASSSTPSIRGYTF | TGTGCCAGCAGTTCGACACCGAGTATCCGTGGCTACACCTTC
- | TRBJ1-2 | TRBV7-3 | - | CASSLTGVQEQGGYTF | TGTGCCAGCAGCTTAACGGGAGTACAGGAACAGGGAGGCTACACCTTC
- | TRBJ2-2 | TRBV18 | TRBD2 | CASSRSGGSNTGELFF | TGTGCCAGCTCGCGTAGCGGGGGCTCTAACACCGGGGAGCTGTTTTTT
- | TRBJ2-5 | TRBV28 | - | CATIRTLGGTQYF | TGTGCCACCATTCGGACTTTAGGAGGGACCCAGTACTTC
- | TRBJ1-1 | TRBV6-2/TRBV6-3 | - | CASSSREDTEAFF | TGTGCCAGCAGCTCCAGGGAGGACACTGAAGCTTTCTTT
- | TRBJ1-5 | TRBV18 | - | CASSTAGIEQPQHF | TGTGCCAGCTCGACGGCAGGGATCGAACAGCCCCAGCATTTT
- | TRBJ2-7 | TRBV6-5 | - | CASRGGPDEQYF | TGTGCCAGCAGGGGGGGGCCGGACGAGCAGTACTTC
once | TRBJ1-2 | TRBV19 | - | CASSIPDRDYGYTF | TGTGCCAGTAGTATACCCGACAGAGACTATGGCTACACCTTC
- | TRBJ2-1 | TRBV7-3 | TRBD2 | CASSLGLADYNEQFF | TGTGCCAGCAGCCTGGGACTAGCGGACTACAATGAGCAGTTCTTC
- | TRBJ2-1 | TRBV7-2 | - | CASSPRDGSSYNEQFF | TGTGCCAGCAGCCCCCGGGACGGGAGCTCCTACAATGAGCAGTTCTTC
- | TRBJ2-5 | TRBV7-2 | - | CASSSFPGVRETQYF | TGTGCCAGCAGCTCCTTCCCAGGGGTGAGAGAGACCCAGTACTTC
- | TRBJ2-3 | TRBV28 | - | CASSFESRRGTDTQYF | TGTGCCAGCAGTTTCGAGTCTCGCAGGGGCACAGATACGCAGTATTTT
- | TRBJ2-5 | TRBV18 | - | CASSPAETQYF | TGTGCCAGCTCACCTGCGGAGACCCAGTACTTC
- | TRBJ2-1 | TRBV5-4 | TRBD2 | CASSFGTSEYNEQFF | TGTGCCAGCAGCTTTGGGACTAGCGAATACAATGAGCAGTTCTTC
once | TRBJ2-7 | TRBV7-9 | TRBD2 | CASSLGAGGVYEQYF | TGTGCCAGCAGCTTAGGAGCGGGAGGGGTCTACGAGCAGTACTTC
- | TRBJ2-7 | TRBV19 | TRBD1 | CASRDRGYEQYF | TGTGCCAGTAGGGACAGGGGGTACGAGCAGTACTTC
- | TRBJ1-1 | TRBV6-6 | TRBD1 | CASRGQATNTEAFF | TGTGCCAGCAGGGGACAGGCGACGAACACTGAAGCTTTCTTT
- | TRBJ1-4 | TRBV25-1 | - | CASSEGFRTTNEKLFF | TGTGCCAGCAGTGAAGGGTTCAGGACAACTAATGAAAAACTGTTTTTT
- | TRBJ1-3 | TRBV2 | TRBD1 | CASSLEQGAGGNTIYF | TGTGCCAGCAGCCTCGAACAGGGGGCGGGTGGAAACACCATATATTTT
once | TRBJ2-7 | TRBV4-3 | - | CASSQEYLNYEQYF | TGCGCCAGCAGCCAAGAATACTTAAACTACGAGCAGTACTTC
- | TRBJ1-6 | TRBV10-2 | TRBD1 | CASSLTGGTSPLHF | TGCGCCAGCAGCCTGACAGGGGGGACTTCACCCCTCCACTTT
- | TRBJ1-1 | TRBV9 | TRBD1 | CASSGPTGGLGAFF | TGTGCCAGCAGCGGCCCGACAGGGGGGCTAGGAGCTTTCTTT
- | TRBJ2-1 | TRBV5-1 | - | CASSQVGGGDEQFF | TGCGCCAGCAGCCAGGTAGGGGGAGGGGATGAGCAGTTCTTC
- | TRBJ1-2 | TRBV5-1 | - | CASSPELNYGYTF | TGCGCCAGCAGCCCCGAACTTAACTATGGCTACACCTTC